The 20 T cell receptor beta chains reported below all come from one sample, sequenced in a study of spatial heterogeneity in lung cancer (dated by TCRdb to the late 2010s). The research as a whole found: The number of expanded intratumoral alpha and beta TCRs correlated with the tumor nonsynonymous mutation count.

The library was made by 5' RACE. Reads for this sample came from a NextSeq 500. The public reads were quality trimmed at Q25 with fastp and then assembled into clones with MiXCR by TCRdb, keeping productive beta chains. Rows with a matching CDR3 protein are joined into one entry that keeps the most common DNA and genes. The sample yields 17,000 or so distinct CDR3 sequences; roughly 6% were counted once. The biggest ten clones account for 5.5% to 8% of the sample. No antigen has been assigned to these receptors. This sample's time point label indicates: sample taken at primary tumor resection. This specimen consisted of lung tumor tissue, obtained at surgery. Every receptor here comes from a male donor with early-stage non-small cell lung cancer.

This clonotype was observed many times. This beta chain came through as a stray read in a library set up for alpha chains, and its size says little. The V call is TRBV5-6, the J call TRBJ2-1; unclear D gene. V lost 1 base to trimming and J lost 4 bases, with 12 bases between them. Germline-derived CDR1 and CDR2 are SGHDT and YYEEEE. The CDR3 spans 15 residues. CDR3 region: CASSLKVRIYNEQFF. CDR3 nucleotides: TGTGCCAGCAGCTTGAAAGTGAGGATTTACAATGAGCAGTTCTTC.

This clonotype occurred many times. A library prepared for alpha chains yielded this beta chain as an off-target read; its size is of little meaning. The V gene is TRBV28, the J gene TRBJ2-5, with 10 bases identical to TRBD2. This CDR3 is built from 15 residues. Trimming took 6 bases from V and 5 from J; bases not matched to a gene: 9. The V gene's germline CDR1 is MDHEN and CDR2 SYDVKM. CDR3 in amino acids: CASSLGTSVTETQYF. The CDR3 DNA reads as TGTGCCAGCAGCTTGGGGACTAGCGTTACCGAGACCCAGTACTTC.

This clonotype was found many times. This beta chain came through as a stray read in a library set up for alpha chains, and its size says little. The chain employs TRBV28 and TRBJ2-7, with D possibly being TRBD1 (5 bases). In germline, CDR1 is MDHEN, CDR2 SYDVKM. The CDR3 covers 13 residues. Trimming stripped 6 bases from V and 5 bases from J, with 14 bases between. This chain's CDR3 is CASRPQGFNEQYF. Here the CDR3 DNA reads TGTGCCAGCAGGCCCCAGGGTTTCAACGAGCAGTACTTC.

Relative to its sample, this clonotype is medium-sized. A library made for alpha chains picked up this beta chain off target, so its size means little. The rearrangement links TRBV5-1 to TRBJ2-6; TRBD1 agrees at 7 bases. The length of the CDR3 is 15 residues. Trimming took 3 bases from V and 4 from J; bases not matched to a gene: 4. Germline V gives CDR1 SGHRS, CDR2 YFSETQ. The CDR3 sequence: CASSSQGTGANVLTF. The CDR3 DNA sequence: TGCGCCAGCAGCTCACAGGGGACAGGGGCCAACGTCCTGACTTTC. The whole variable domain, remainder taken from reference TRBV5-1 and TRBJ2-6, is KAGVTQTPRYLIKTRGQQVTLSCSPISGHRSVSWYQQTPGQGLQFLFEYFSETQRNKGNFPGRFSGRQFSNSRSEMNVSTLELGDSALYLCASSSQGTGANVLTFGAGSRLTVL.

This clonotype was seen ten or more times. Since the library was made to target alpha chains, this beta chain is a stray read and its abundance is not meaningful. CDR3 sequence reads: CASSQGGMSNQPQHF. The CDR3 nucleotides read TGCGCCAGCAGCCAAGGGGGGATGAGCAATCAGCCCCAGCATTTT. The chain has TRBV4-1 and TRBJ1-5, with D perhaps TRBD1 (5 bases). The CDR3 is made up of 15 amino acids. V was pared by 1 base and J by 1 base, with 8 bases between. CDR1 and CDR2 from the germline V gene are MGHRA and YSYEKL.

This clonotype was recorded many times. This beta chain is a stray read from a library made for alpha chains; its abundance is not meaningful. The rearrangement joins TRBV5-6 to TRBJ2-2; D is ambiguous. CDR3 size: 14 residues. V was cut by 2 bases and J by 1 base, with 6 bases left in between. Per germline, CDR1 SGHDT and CDR2 YYEEEE. The CDR3 DNA follows: TGTGCCAGCAGCTTTGGACGGAACACCGGGGAGCTGTTTTTT. Its translation: CASSFGRNTGELFF. Looking up the rest from reference TRBV5-6 and TRBJ2-2 gives the full variable domain: DAGVTQSPTHLIKTRGQQVTLRCSPKSGHDTVSWYQQALGQGPQFIFQYYEEEERQRGNFPDRFSGHQFPNYSSELNVNALLLGDSALYLCASSFGRNTGELFFGEGSRLTVL.

This clonotype was detected ten times or more. The library was designed around alpha chains, so this beta chain is a stray read whose abundance carries little weight. V and J are TRBV10-1 and TRBJ2-7; 12 positions agree with TRBD1. The germline V gene encodes CDR1 WNHNN and CDR2 SYGVQD (reference sequence). The CDR3 sequence is 15 residues long. The V gene end was trimmed by 3 bases and the J gene end by 6 bases; junction bases not matched to a gene: 6. The CDR3, as DNA: TGCGCCAGCAGTGATACCGGGACAGGGGGCTTCGAGCAGTACTTC. It yields the protein CASSDTGTGGFEQYF.

This clonotype was counted many times. For a library built for alpha chains, this beta chain is a stray read; little rests on its size. The V call is TRBV5-4, the J call TRBJ1-2; the D gene is possibly TRBD1 (5 bases). Germline CDR1 and CDR2: SGHNT and YYREEE (reference sequence). The CDR3 is made up of 13 amino acids. The germline V and J ends were trimmed by 4 bases and 8 bases, with 15 bases remaining between them. The CDR3 is CASSPGPGEGYTF. CDR3 DNA: TGTGCCAGCAGCCCCGGGCCGGGGGAGGGCTACACCTTC.

By share, this clonotype counts as medium-sized. This beta chain is an off-target read within a library intended for alpha chains, so its frequency means little. The chain links TRBV3-1 to TRBJ2-7; D remains unclear. This CDR3 spans 11 amino acids. Germline lookup yields CDR1 LGHDT and CDR2 YNNKEL (reference sequence). The germline V and J ends were trimmed by 1 base and 4 bases, with 2 bases remaining between them. DNA for the CDR3: TGTGCCAGCAGCCAAGGGTACGAGCAGTACTTC. It is translated as CASSQGYEQYF.

This clonotype showed up many times. In a library made to pick up alpha chains, this beta chain is a stray read with a size that means little. The chain employs TRBV29-1 and TRBJ1-1; weak D call: TRBD1 (5 bases). The CDR3 sequence is 12 residues long. Deletions cut 4 bases from V and 4 bases from J, with 10 bases between. Germline lookup yields CDR1 SQVTM and CDR2 ANQGSEA. The CDR3 sequence: CSVGDLRTEAFF. Here the CDR3 DNA reads TGCAGCGTTGGGGACCTCCGCACTGAAGCTTTCTTT.

Points on this clonotype: This beta chain is a stray sequence in a library constructed for alpha chains; its clone size is not meaningful. The DNA for the CDR3 is TGCAGTGCTACCCGGACAGGGGGGGCCTACGAGCAGTACTTC. Translation: CSATRTGGAYEQYF. V usage is TRBV20-1 and J usage is TRBJ2-7, with 10 bases fitting TRBD1. CDR3 length: 14 amino acids. From germline, CDR1 is DFQATT and CDR2 SNEGSKA (reference sequence). V dropped 4 bases and J dropped 2; count of bases not matched to a gene: 5.

For this clonotype: This beta chain represents an off-target read in a library built for alpha chains; its size is of limited meaning. Here the CDR3 reads CATSDFGQDPTIEQFF. The CDR3 nucleotides are TGTGCCACCAGTGATTTTGGGCAGGACCCGACTATTGAGCAGTTCTTC. The V call is TRBV24-1, the J call TRBJ2-1, with D tentatively TRBD2 (5 bases). CDR3 length: 16 residues. The V end lost 1 base, the J end lost 9 bases, and 18 bases lay between the germline ends. The germline CDR1 and CDR2 sequences are KGHDR and SFDVKD.

In its sample, this clonotype was seen many times. The size of this beta chain means little, since it is a stray read in a library made for alpha chains. V usage is TRBV6-5 and J usage is TRBJ1-1; no definite D call. The CDR3 runs 13 residues. CDR1 MNHEY and CDR2 SVGAGI come from the germline V gene. V was cut by 3 bases and J by 9 bases, with 14 bases left in between. The CDR3, as DNA: TGTGCCAGCAGTTATAAGACTCTAGGAAAAGCTTTCTTT. Its translation is CASSYKTLGKAFF.

The sample holds many counts of this clonotype. This beta chain was picked up by a library intended for alpha chains and is off target, so its count carries little meaning. The chain carries TRBV24-1 and TRBJ1-2, with 8 bases lining up with TRBD1. J gave up 5 bases and V 2 bases, and 3 bases lay outside the gene matches. The CDR3 spans 14 residues. CDR1 is KGHDR and CDR2 is SFDVKD in the germline V gene. The DNA for the CDR3 is TGTGCCACCAGTGATTCAGGGGGCGCATATGGCTACACCTTC. It codes for CATSDSGGAYGYTF.

The sample holds many counts of this clonotype. In a library made to pick up alpha chains, this beta chain is a stray read with a size that means little. The chain couples TRBV7-2 to TRBJ1-5; D unclear. Per the germline V gene, CDR1 is SGHTA and CDR2 is FQGNSA. V gave up 5 bases and J gave up 1 base, with 9 bases separating them. This CDR3 contains 14 residues. Written as DNA, the CDR3 is TGTGCCAGCAGCCTTCAGACGAGCAATCAGCCCCAGCATTTT. Encoded protein: CASSLQTSNQPQHF.

This clonotype occurred many times. This beta chain appears as a stray read in a library generated for alpha chains; its size is not informative. This chain uses TRBV2 with TRBJ2-1; possibly TRBD1 for D (5 bases). Germline V gene sequence: CDR1 SNHLY, CDR2 FYNNEI. Trimming removed 3 bases from V and 15 bases from J, with 18 bases in between. CDR3 length equals 13 residues. CDR3 in DNA: TGTGCCAGCAGTGAGGTGTTGCAGGGAAGTACGTTCTTC. This codes for CASSEVLQGSTFF.

By its share, this clonotype is medium-sized. Within a library made for alpha chains, this beta chain is off target, and its count is uninformative. The V and J genes are TRBV7-2 and TRBJ2-5; D may correspond to TRBD1 or TRBD2 (5 bases each). V gave up 5 bases and J gave up 1 base, with 17 bases separating them. The CDR3 runs 16 residues. Germline CDR1 is SGHTA and CDR2 is FQGNSA. The CDR3 loop reads CASSQYRDAIQETQYF. CDR3 coding DNA: TGTGCCAGCAGCCAGTACCGGGACGCAATCCAAGAGACCCAGTACTTC.

About this clonotype itself: The library was built for alpha chains, so this beta chain is an off-target read and its size means little. This chain connects TRBV10-1 to TRBJ2-3, with D unresolved. Germline CDR1 is WNHNN and CDR2 is SYGVQD (reference sequence). The CDR3 is 12 amino acids. Between the trimmed V and J ends, which lost 2 bases and 2 bases, there was a span of 2 bases. The CDR3 DNA follows: TGCGCCAGCAGTGAGCCCACAGATACGCAGTATTTT. This sequence encodes CASSEPTDTQYF.

Ten or more counts support this clonotype. This beta chain is a stray read from a library made for alpha chains; its abundance is not meaningful. CDR3 protein: CSAKGPSNQPQHF. As DNA, the CDR3 is TGCAGTGCTAAAGGACCTTCCAATCAGCCCCAGCATTTT. The genes are TRBV20-1 and TRBJ1-5, with unresolved D. The CDR3 covers 13 residues. Germline loops: CDR1 DFQATT, CDR2 SNEGSKA (reference sequence). The ends were cut back, 4 bases at V and 3 bases at J, with 10 bases in the middle.

This clonotype was recorded at least ten times. As an off-target read in a library built for alpha chains, this beta chain has a frequency of little significance. The genes are TRBV20-1 and TRBJ2-5, with D unresolved. Trimming cost V 2 bases and J 1 base, with 5 bases left between them. The CDR3 length is 12 residues. Germline V gives CDR1 DFQATT, CDR2 SNEGSKA (reference sequence). The CDR3 sequence: CSARLSQETQYF. The CDR3 coding sequence is TGCAGTGCTAGACTATCCCAAGAGACCCAGTACTTC.